The entry below describes one TCR beta chain. This sample is part of a study of blood T cell repertoires in COVID-19. In assigning cohorts, the study relied on participant-reported clinical history. Sequencing was performed with immunoSEQ multiplex PCR; in TCRdb, only in-frame clones are kept and a portion is missing. The data contain 300,000 to 400,000 clones, 90% to 95% of them singletons. The receptor comes from a woman aged 30 to 39 who had been exposed to COVID-19. What was sequenced was PBMCs or T cells enriched from blood (not recorded which).

The CDR3 DNA is TGTGCCAGCAGCCAGGCCATAACGCAGTATTTT. Amino acid sequence: CASSQAITQYF. This chain links TRBV3-1 (or the pseudogene TRBV3-2) with TRBJ2-3; no reliable D call. Between the trimmed V and J ends, which lost 3 bases and 9 bases, there was a span of 7 bases. The CDR3 consists of 11 residues. The germline V gene has CDR1 LGHDT and CDR2 YNNKEL (reference sequence).